This T cell receptor (beta chain) is drawn from a study of cytomegalovirus exposure and HLA in healthy donors. The PCR ran on 60 Vbeta and 13 Jbeta primers. Here immunoSEQ multiplex PCR was the method, and the copy in TCRdb shows in-frame clones only, minus some. The sample comprises 130,000 to 150,000 clones, under 85% of which are singletons, and less than 8% rests with the top ten. Of note for this clone: The antigen is undetermined.

The CDR3 has 15 residues. The ends were cut back, 0 bases at V and 1 base at J, with 8 bases in the middle. Per the germline V gene, CDR1 is SGHRS and CDR2 is YFSETQ. Study conclusions and caveats: According to the study, around 150 TCR beta chains were cytomegalovirus-associated.

The genes are TRBV5-1 and TRBJ1-3, with D tentatively TRBD1 (5 bases). This receptor was taken from a woman aged 40 to 50 in good health and CMV-seropositive. The sequencing input was PBMCs. CDR3: CASSLDGGSGNTIYF. The CDR3 region has the DNA TGCGCCAGCAGCTTGGATGGGGGGTCTGGAAACACCATATATTTT.